This TCR beta chain stems from a study of tumor-infiltrating lymphocytes in primary liver carcinoma. The overall study: Donors had hepatocellular carcinoma or combined HCC and intrahepatic cholangiocarcinoma. T1-T3 N0M0 was the stage of the tumors, which were roughly 4 to 10 cm across. Notes on the study in general: Tumor-adjacent and tumor-blood pairs showed less overlap than tumor region pairs. Tumor samples exhibited a significantly greater top-250-clone fraction than blood samples (p = 0.039).

The study extracted blood RNA from unsorted whole blood and also extracted germline DNA. This CDR3 has 22 amino acids. Germline V lookup: CDR1 SGHAT, CDR2 FQNNGV. Priming with a constant-region primer yielded TCR beta cDNA from 500 ng total RNA. Modified slightly, ARM-PCR produced TCR beta libraries over three nested multiplex PCR rounds. Use of TRBV1-TRBV30 forward primers with a C-beta reverse primer characterized the first two PCR rounds, which lasted about 10 cycles each. TCRdb re-called the multiplex PCR reads with MiXCR, one entry per CDR3 protein. The sample lists about 180,000 distinct CDR3 sequences, over 45% seen once, with approximately 70% in the top ten. With respect to this clonotype: Its target is unknown. One junction end does not reproduce the germline sequence, and a read error may be involved.

This chain uses TRBV11-2 with TRBJ2-1; D may match TRBD1 or TRBD2 (6 bases each). The TCR comes from a man aged 40-50 years with primary liver carcinoma and hepatitis B virus infection. The sequencing sample was made of peripheral blood. CDR3 residues: CASNLDQGFGLPGVGRWNEQFF. The CDR3 coding sequence is TGTGCCAGCAACTTAGATCAGGGGTTCGGACTACCGGGAGTTGGAAGATGGAATGAGCAGTTCTTC.